One sample yielded the 25 T cell receptor beta chains listed below, sequenced in a study of blood T cell repertoires in COVID-19. Here immunoSEQ multiplex PCR was the method, and the copy in TCRdb shows in-frame clones only, minus some. The table records approximately 250,000 clones, around four fifths of them present only once. Source material: peripheral blood. The receptors shown here come from a man aged 60-69 years with acute or convalescent COVID-19.

Here the CDR3 DNA reads TGTGCCAGTACCTCGTTGAGGACAGGGGGTGATCAGCCCCAGCATTTT. Amino acid sequence: CASTSLRTGGDQPQHF. The gene calls are TRBV19 and TRBJ1-5; 10 bases fit TRBD1. The germline V gene encodes CDR1 LNHDA and CDR2 SQIVND (reference sequence). The junction had 11 bases not matched to a gene; V was cut back by 7 bases and J by 5 bases. This CDR3 region has 16 residues.

The CDR3 region has the DNA TGTGCCAGCTCACCACCCCCGGGACAGAACACCGGGGAGCTGTTTTTT. The encoded protein is CASSPPPGQNTGELFF. J is TRBJ2-2 and V is TRBV18; maybe TRBD1 (6 bases). This CDR3 contains 16 residues. Germline V lookup: CDR1 KGHSH, CDR2 LQKENI. Trimming took 0 bases from V and 1 from J, leaving 9 bases between them.

The genes are TRBV6-2 or TRBV6-3 and TRBJ2-7; 9 bases fit TRBD2. In germline, CDR1 is MNHEY, CDR2 SVGEGT. The CDR3 runs 18 residues. Trimming at V came to 4 bases and at J to 3 bases, leaving 16 bases not matched to a gene. CDR3 residues: CASSSPRGSGRSLYEQYF. The CDR3 coding sequence is TGTGCCAGCAGTTCCCCCAGGGGTAGCGGGAGATCCCTCTACGAGCAGTACTTC.

The V call is TRBV24-1, the J call TRBJ2-2; 7 bases are shared with TRBD1. The CDR3 contains 15 residues. Losses at the gene ends were 5 bases for V and 3 bases for J; bases not matched to a gene: 5. Germline V gene sequence: CDR1 KGHDR, CDR2 SFDVKD. Here the CDR3 reads CATSAGDSHTGELFF. In DNA, the CDR3 is TGTGCCACCAGTGCCGGGGACAGCCACACCGGGGAGCTGTTTTTT.

CDR3 sequence (DNA): TGTGCCAGCAGTTTATACTTTAAGAGTTACGAGCAGTACTTC. It yields the protein CASSLYFKSYEQYF. The gene calls are TRBV27 and TRBJ2-7; the D is unclear. The CDR3 consists of 14 residues. V was clipped by 1 base and J by 4 bases, with 11 bases between them. Germline V gives CDR1 MNHEY, CDR2 SMNVEV (reference sequence).

J is TRBJ1-1 and V is TRBV5-1; 7 positions agree with TRBD1. From germline, CDR1 is SGHRS and CDR2 YFSETQ. The CDR3 totals 13 residues. V shed 1 base, J shed 14 bases, and the junction held 11 bases outside the gene matches. CDR3 residues: CASSLNVGQQDFF. The CDR3 DNA reads TGCGCCAGCAGCTTGAATGTGGGACAGCAGGACTTCTTT.

This chain links TRBV6-6 with TRBJ1-4; D is possibly TRBD1 (5 bases). The CDR3 extends over 12 amino acids. Germline V gene lookup returns CDR1 MNHNY and CDR2 SVGAGI (reference sequence). Here the CDR3 reads CAGGATNEKLFF. CDR3 in DNA: TGTGCTGGCGGGGCTACTAATGAAAAACTGTTTTTT.

The rearrangement links TRBV5-1 to TRBJ1-1, with 8 bases fitting TRBD1. Germline trimming cut 6 bases from V and 1 base from J; bases unmatched to any gene: 5. This CDR3 has 14 residues. CDR1 is SGHRS, CDR2 YFSETQ, per germline. The CDR3 protein is CASNPGQANTEAFF. DNA for the CDR3: TGCGCCAGCAACCCGGGACAGGCGAACACTGAAGCTTTCTTT.

The gene calls are TRBV9 and TRBJ1-4; TRBD1 is a possible D gene (5 bases). This CDR3 has 15 residues. The V gene's germline CDR1 is SGDLS and CDR2 YYNGEE. Trimming shortened V by 0 bases and J by 6 bases, and 12 bases separated the two germline ends. This CDR3 is CASSVEDSMYEKLFF. CDR3 coding DNA: TGTGCCAGCAGCGTAGAAGACAGCATGTATGAAAAACTGTTTTTT.

This chain uses TRBV10-3 with TRBJ2-5, with D maybe TRBD1 (6 bases). V was clipped by 6 bases and J by 5 bases, with 16 bases between them. CDR1 ENHRY and CDR2 SYGVKD come from the germline V gene. This CDR3 region has 14 residues. As DNA, the CDR3 is TGTGCCATCAGGGGGGAACAGGGTCCTGAGACCCAGTACTTC. This sequence encodes CAIRGEQGPETQYF.

The J gene is TRBJ1-3, the V gene TRBV19; the match to TRBD1 covers 8 bases. The ends lost 4 bases at V and 4 bases at J; junction bases unmatched: 12. Germline V gene sequence: CDR1 LNHDA, CDR2 SQIVND (reference sequence). The CDR3 has 17 residues. The CDR3 bases are TGTGCCAGTAGTAAGGGGTGGACAGGGAGCGTCGGAAACACCATATATTTT. Its translation is CASSKGWTGSVGNTIYF.

The rearrangement links TRBV29-1 to TRBJ1-2; possibly TRBD1 for D (5 bases). Germline V gene lookup returns CDR1 SQVTM and CDR2 ANQGSEA. V shed 7 bases and J shed 4 bases, with 16 bases lying between them. This CDR3 has 13 amino acids. Here the CDR3 reads CSAYTQGFYGYTF. DNA for the CDR3: TGCAGCGCCTACACCCAGGGATTCTATGGCTACACCTTC.

The rearrangement uses TRBV7-6 and TRBJ2-2, with 10 positions matching TRBD2. CDR1 is SGHVS and CDR2 is FNYEAQ in the germline V gene. This CDR3 region has 19 residues. Unmatched junction bases numbered 9, after V lost 2 bases and J lost 0 bases. The CDR3 sequence: CASSLLELAGDANTGELFF. CDR3 DNA: TGTGCCAGCAGCTTATTAGAGCTAGCGGGGGACGCGAACACCGGGGAGCTGTTTTTT.

The chain employs TRBV7-6 and TRBJ1-2; 8 bases match TRBD1. J was trimmed by 7 bases and V by 5 bases; bases with no gene match: 12. In germline, CDR1 is SGHVS, CDR2 FNYEAQ. The CDR3 has 15 amino acids. The chain's CDR3 is CASSPSMDRVRGYTF. The CDR3 DNA is TGTGCCAGCAGCCCAAGTATGGACAGGGTACGTGGCTACACCTTC.

The chain couples TRBV19 to TRBJ2-7; a weak D match, TRBD1 (6 bases). CDR1 LNHDA and CDR2 SQIVND come from the germline V gene (reference sequence). There are 13 residues in the CDR3. The germline V and J ends were trimmed by 10 bases and 2 bases, with 15 bases remaining between them. The chain's CDR3 is CATHRDETYEQYF. DNA for the CDR3: TGTGCCACCCACAGGGATGAGACCTACGAGCAGTACTTC.

V gene TRBV28 combines with J gene TRBJ1-1; 7 bases are shared with TRBD1. The ends lost 5 bases at V and 4 bases at J; junction bases unmatched: 7. The CDR3 runs 14 residues. Germline loops: CDR1 MDHEN, CDR2 SYDVKM. The CDR3 DNA follows: TGTGCCAGCAGTCCCCTGGACAGGTTCACTGAAGCTTTCTTT. It yields the protein CASSPLDRFTEAFF.

This chain joins TRBV5-4 and TRBJ2-1; 8 positions agree with TRBD2. Germline V gene lookup returns CDR1 SGHNT and CDR2 YYREEE (reference sequence). There are 15 residues in the CDR3. J lost 3 bases, V lost 4 bases, and 6 bases had no gene match. The DNA of the CDR3 is TGTGCCAGCAGCCTTCCGGGACTAGACTACAATGAGCAGTTCTTC. This codes for CASSLPGLDYNEQFF.

The V and J genes are TRBV3-1 (or the pseudogene TRBV3-2) and TRBJ1-4; no reliable D call. This CDR3 contains 13 residues. The germline gives CDR1 LGHDT, CDR2 YNNKEL (reference sequence). Trimming stripped 0 bases from V and 8 bases from J, with 7 bases between. CDR3 DNA: TGTGCCAGCAGCCAAGATCTTGAGGAAAAACTGTTTTTT. Translating it yields CASSQDLEEKLFF.

V usage is TRBV27 and J usage is TRBJ2-3, with a tentative D call TRBD2 (5 bases). V dropped 6 bases and J dropped 4 bases, with 11 bases sitting between them. Germline CDR1 is MNHEY and CDR2 is SMNVEV (reference sequence). This CDR3 has 13 residues. The CDR3 DNA reads TGTGCCAGCAGCGACGGAGGTTCAGATACGCAGTATTTT. It encodes CASSDGGSDTQYF.

The rearrangement uses TRBV19 and TRBJ1-5, with D perhaps TRBD1 (5 bases). Looked up from germline, CDR1 is LNHDA and CDR2 is SQIVND (reference sequence). V lost 6 bases to trimming and J lost 0 bases, with 12 bases between them. The CDR3 is 15 residues long. The CDR3 sequence: CASRGGTASNQPQHF. As DNA, the CDR3 is TGTGCCAGTAGGGGAGGGACGGCTAGCAATCAGCCCCAGCATTTT.

The CDR3 nucleotides read TGTGCCAGCAGCTCCAGGGTCTGGGGAGGTGAAGCTTTCTTT. This sequence encodes CASSSRVWGGEAFF. The gene calls are TRBV7-3 and TRBJ1-1; tentative D call: TRBD1 (5 bases). Germline V gives CDR1 SGHTA, CDR2 FQGTGA. The V and J ends lost 4 bases and 7 bases respectively, with 16 bases between them. The CDR3 loop spans 14 amino acids. Together with reference TRBV7-3 and TRBJ1-1, the CDR3 gives the full variable domain: GAGVSQTPSNKVTEKGKYVELRCDPISGHTALYWYRQSLGQGPEFLIYFQGTGAADDSGLPNDRFFAVRPEGSVSTLKIQRTERGDSAVYLCASSSRVWGGEAFFGQGTRLTVV.

About this clone: At one of its ends the junction is not consistent with the germline gene, which may arise from a read error. The J gene is TRBJ1-2, the V gene TRBV5-8; D gene uncertain. The CDR3 consists of 12 residues. Per the germline V gene, CDR1 is SGHTS and CDR2 is YDEGEE. In nucleotides, the CDR3 is TGTGCCAGCAGCTCGGCCCTCCCCCCGGAGGGCTTC. Residues: CASSSALPPEGF.

The chain uses TRBV6-5 and TRBJ2-2; 7 bases fit TRBD1. Germline CDR1 and CDR2: MNHEY and SVGAGI. The CDR3 has 16 residues. Losses at the gene ends were 2 bases for V and 1 base for J; bases not matched to a gene: 4. CDR3 loop: CASSYRRTGNTGELFF. The CDR3 region has the DNA TGTGCCAGCAGTTACCGACGGACAGGGAACACCGGGGAGCTGTTTTTT.

The V gene is TRBV19, the J gene TRBJ1-1; D is possibly TRBD1 (5 bases). The CDR3 runs 11 residues. Germline values: CDR1 LNHDA, CDR2 SQIVND (reference sequence). Trimming left V 4 bases short and J 14 bases short, with 14 bases between. Here the CDR3 DNA reads TGTGCCAGTAGTACTGGGGGGATAGGCTTCTTT. It yields the protein CASSTGGIGFF.

The chain joins TRBV4-1 to TRBJ1-1; the match to TRBD1 covers 11 bases. V was clipped by 1 base and J by 0 bases; unmatched bases: 7. Per the germline V gene, CDR1 is MGHRA and CDR2 is YSYEKL. CDR3 length: 18 amino acids. This chain's CDR3 is CASSQGTGGTTLNTEAFF. CDR3 in DNA: TGCGCCAGCAGCCAAGGGACAGGGGGCACGACCTTGAACACTGAAGCTTTCTTT.